Listed here is a single T cell receptor (beta chain). The antigen remains undetermined. This record belongs to a study of OX40 agonist ivuxolimab in advanced cancers. Across the study: Patients were given ivuxolimab, an antibody that agonizes OX40 (CD134).

General study findings and limits: CD4+ and CD8+ T cells in blood underwent clonal expansion by week 6 at 0.1 to 3.0 mg/kg.

The V end lost 5 bases, the J end lost 1 base, and 16 bases lay between the germline ends. CDR3 length equals 16 residues. Germline CDR1 is SGHNT and CDR2 is YENEEA. Assay: immunoSEQ multiplex PCR; the TCRdb copy retains only in-frame clones and omits some. The data hold 90,000 to 100,000 clones, with 91% observed a single time. Sequenced here: CD4+ or CD8+ T cells sorted from blood, sampled in a trial of the OX40 agonist ivuxolimab. The source is an adult with an advanced solid tumor such as melanoma, head and neck, liver or kidney cancer. The chain employs TRBV11-3 and TRBJ2-3; the D gene is possibly TRBD2 (5 bases). Written as DNA, the CDR3 is TGTGCCAGCAGCCCGGGGTGGCCGGAGGGCACAGATACGCAGTATTTT. This sequence encodes CASSPGWPEGTDTQYF.